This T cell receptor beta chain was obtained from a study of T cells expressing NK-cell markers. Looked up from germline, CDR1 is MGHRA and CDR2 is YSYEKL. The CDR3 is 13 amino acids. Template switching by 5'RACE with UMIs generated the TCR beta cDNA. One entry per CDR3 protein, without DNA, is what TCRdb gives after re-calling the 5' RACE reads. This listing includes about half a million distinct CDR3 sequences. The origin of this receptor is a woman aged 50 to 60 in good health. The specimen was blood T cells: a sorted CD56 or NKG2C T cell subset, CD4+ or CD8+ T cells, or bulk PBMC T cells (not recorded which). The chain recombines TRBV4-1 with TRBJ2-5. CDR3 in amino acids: CASSPQVWETQYF.